Each of the 6 T cell receptor beta chains below was sequenced from the same sample in a study of T-cell memory formation after mild COVID-19. Each CDR3 protein gets one entry after TCRdb re-called the 5' RACE reads with MiXCR. The repertoire consists of 150,000 to 200,000 distinct CDR3 sequences, with 16% occurring once and the leading ten covering approximately 2.1%. Sequenced material: PBMCs or a T cell subset sorted from them (not recorded which). These receptors came from an adult woman who had mild COVID-19 (a few samples of this study predate the infection). Cell type and time point are not known.

This chain links TRBV3-1 with TRBJ1-1; D gene ambiguous. V was clipped by 1 base and J by 0 bases, with 6 bases between them. This CDR3 spans 14 amino acids. The V gene's germline CDR1 is LGHDT and CDR2 YNNKEL (reference sequence). CDR3 DNA sequence: TGTGCCAGCAGCCAAGCACCGATGAACACTGAAGCTTTCTTT. This gives the protein CASSQAPMNTEAFF.

V is TRBV5-5 and J is TRBJ1-5; D is undetermined. V dropped 3 bases and J dropped 3 bases, with 13 bases sitting between them. Germline V gives CDR1 SGHKS, CDR2 YYEKEE (reference sequence). This CDR3 has 15 residues. The CDR3 DNA reads as TGTGCCAGCAGCTCAGGACTGCGGCTCAATCAGCCCCAGCATTTT. Its protein product is CASSSGLRLNQPQHF.

The J gene is TRBJ2-1, the V gene TRBV3-1; D ambiguous. Trimming stripped 8 bases from V and 2 bases from J, with 10 bases between. CDR1 is LGHDT and CDR2 is YNNKEL in the germline V gene (reference sequence). CDR3 length: 13 residues. The CDR3 bases are TGTGCCAGCTCCCAAGGGACCTACAATGAGCAGTTCTTC. It translates to CASSQGTYNEQFF.

The chain employs TRBV4-2 and TRBJ2-6, with D maybe TRBD2 (5 bases). V lost 0 bases, J lost 0 bases, and 15 bases lay in between. Germline CDR1 LGHNA, CDR2 YNFKEQ. The CDR3 runs 19 residues. This CDR3 reads CASSQERVSVSSGANVLTF. The DNA for the CDR3 is TGTGCCAGCAGCCAAGAGAGGGTGAGCGTTAGCTCTGGGGCCAACGTCCTGACTTTC.

The chain joins TRBV6-6 to TRBJ1-1; perhaps TRBD1 as D (5 bases). This CDR3 comprises 15 residues. The germline V gene encodes CDR1 MNHNY and CDR2 SVGAGI (reference sequence). Trimming shortened V by 5 bases and J by 1 base, and 14 bases separated the two germline ends. CDR3 amino acids: CASSPAGEPNTEAFF. In DNA, the CDR3 is TGTGCCAGCAGTCCCGCGGGGGAGCCGAACACTGAAGCTTTCTTT.

This chain links TRBV18 with TRBJ1-1; TRBD1 matches at 8 bases. The CDR3 has 13 residues. Unmatched junction bases numbered 5, after V lost 4 bases and J lost 7 bases. Per germline, CDR1 KGHSH and CDR2 LQKENI. As DNA, the CDR3 is TGTGCCAGCTCACTGCAGGGGGCCGTTGAAGCTTTCTTT. As protein: CASSLQGAVEAFF.